The sample holds one count of the clone carrying this TCR beta chain. Libraries were prepared by immunoSEQ multiplex PCR; TCRdb keeps only in-frame clonotypes and omits some of them. The sample has 250,000 to 350,000 clones; about 89% are singletons. These data originate in a study of blood T cell repertoires in COVID-19. Study details: COVID-19 samples, acute and convalescent, were from the United States, Italy and Spain.

V lost 4 bases and J 4 bases, leaving 11 bases between the germline ends. The CDR3 is made up of 14 amino acids. Germline CDR1 is SGHRS and CDR2 is YFSETQ. The receptor was isolated from a young man with acute or convalescent COVID-19. The gene calls are TRBV5-1 and TRBJ2-2, with a possible D match to TRBD1 (5 bases). The source material was peripheral blood. The CDR3 loop is CASSLDIPTGELFF. The CDR3 bases are TGCGCCAGCAGCCTGGACATACCCACCGGGGAGCTGTTTTTT.